This is a list of T cell receptor beta chains from one sample in a study of tumor-infiltrating lymphocytes in oesophageal squamous cell carcinoma. Using its own MiXCR run on the PCR reads, TCRdb lists one record per CDR3 protein. The sample yields more than 10,000 distinct CDR3 sequences, approximately 53% seen once. The sequencing sample was made of esophageal tumor tissue. Source of these receptors: a male donor with esophageal squamous cell carcinoma. Both conserved end residues are part of each CDR3. The D gene is left open where the match is weak. Clone sizes are given selectively: once, few, many, or a class where the clone is expanded.

clone_size j_call d_call v_call cdr3_aa cdr3_nt
many TRBJ2-1 - TRBV7-9 CASSLSGSTYEQFF TGTGCCAGCAGCCTATCCGGTTCCACCTACGAGCAGTTCTTC
- TRBJ2-2 - TRBV7-6 CASGARARDTGELFF TGTGCCAGCGGCGCCCGGGCACGGGACACCGGGGAGCTGTTTTTT
- TRBJ1-2 - TRBV28 CASNTAGLSLGYTF TGTGCCAGCAATACTGCCGGATTGTCTCTAGGCTACACCTTC
- TRBJ2-3 TRBD2 TRBV28 CASSRGTSGISDTQYF TGTGCCAGCAGTAGGGGGACTAGCGGGATATCAGATACGCAGTATTTT
many TRBJ2-7 TRBD2 TRBV27 CATYRGGDYNEQYF TGTGCCACATATCGGGGGGGCGATTACAATGAGCAGTACTTC
- TRBJ2-1 TRBD2 TRBV10-3 CATSSGSGSSNEQFF TGTGCCACCTCTTCGGGGAGCGGGAGTTCCAATGAGCAGTTCTTC
- TRBJ2-5 TRBD2 TRBV7-3 CASSVGAGGLETQYF TGTGCCAGCAGCGTCGGCGCGGGGGGGTTAGAGACCCAGTACTTC
many TRBJ1-5 - TRBV2 CASRLDSSNQPQHF TGTGCCAGCAGGCTCGACAGTAGCAATCAGCCCCAGCATTTT
many TRBJ1-5 - TRBV25-1 CASSEGGGHNQPQHF TGTGCCAGCAGTGAAGGGGGCGGTCACAATCAGCCCCAGCATTTT
few TRBJ2-7 - TRBV6-1 CASNTESSSYEQYF TGTGCCAGCAACACGGAATCAAGCTCCTACGAGCAGTACTTC
few TRBJ2-1 - TRBV6-5 CASSAILSSYNEQFF TGTGCCAGCAGCGCGATCTTGAGCTCCTACAATGAGCAGTTCTTC
- TRBJ2-2 TRBD1 TRBV5-1 CASSLARDSGTGTGELFF TGCGCCAGCAGCTTGGCACGGGACAGCGGAACGGGCACCGGGGAGCTGTTTTTT
many TRBJ2-3 - TRBV5-1 CASSLVRDTQYF TGCGCCAGCAGCTTGGTCAGAGATACGCAGTATTTT
many TRBJ2-7 TRBD1 TRBV18 CASSPQGTGSYEQYF TGTGCCAGCTCACCACAGGGGACAGGGTCCTACGAGCAGTACTTC
- TRBJ2-1 TRBD2 TRBV11-2 CASSGLAYYNEQFF TGTGCCAGCAGCGGACTAGCGTACTACAATGAGCAGTTCTTC
medium-sized TRBJ2-7 - TRBV7-3 CASSSRGGYEQYF TGTGCCAGCAGCAGCAGGGGCGGCTACGAGCAGTACTTC
- TRBJ2-7 - TRBV24-1 CATSPRQGRAHEQYF TGTGCCACTAGCCCCCGGCAGGGACGGGCCCACGAGCAGTACTTC
- TRBJ1-6 - TRBV3-1 CASSHRGYNSPLHF TGTGCCAGCAGCCACAGGGGCTATAATTCACCCCTCCACTTT
- TRBJ2-1 - TRBV6-2/TRBV6-3 CASSYVGYNEQFF TGTGCCAGCAGTTATGTGGGCTACAATGAGCAGTTCTTC
- TRBJ2-1 TRBD2 TRBV25-1 CASSPFQREGPNEQFF TGTGCCAGCAGTCCATTCCAGCGGGAGGGCCCCAATGAGCAGTTCTTC
once TRBJ2-2 - TRBV6-1 CASSEGRGNTGELFF TGTGCCAGCAGTGAAGGAAGAGGGAACACCGGGGAGCTGTTTTTT
many TRBJ1-6 - TRBV6-1 CASSSPTGMDSPLHF TGTGCCAGCAGTTCTCCGACAGGAATGGATTCACCCCTCCACTTT
- TRBJ2-1 TRBD2 TRBV7-6 CASSPGLVSNEQFF TGTGCCAGCAGCCCGGGACTAGTGAGCAATGAGCAGTTCTTC
few TRBJ2-6 TRBD1 TRBV7-7 CASSFDWDSESSGANVLTF TGTGCCAGCAGTTTCGATTGGGACAGCGAGAGCTCTGGGGCCAACGTCCTGACTTTC
few TRBJ2-5 TRBD1 TRBV7-8 CASSLEGTGQETQYF TGTGCCAGCAGCTTAGAAGGGACAGGACAAGAGACCCAGTACTTC
- TRBJ2-1 TRBD2 TRBV7-9 CASSLASGMYNEQFF TGTGCCAGCAGCTTAGCTAGCGGGATGTACAATGAGCAGTTCTTC
large TRBJ2-1 - TRBV7-9 CASSPWEDSYNEQFF TGTGCCAGCAGCCCTTGGGAGGACTCCTACAATGAGCAGTTCTTC
once TRBJ2-1 - TRBV7-4 CASSFGPNEQFF TGTGCCAGCAGCTTCGGCCCGAATGAGCAGTTCTTC
medium-sized TRBJ1-2 - TRBV7-9 CASRRDYGYTF TGTGCCAGCAGGCGCGACTATGGCTACACCTTC
- TRBJ2-2 - TRBV7-2 CASSLFPTRYTGELFF TGTGCCAGCAGCTTATTCCCGACTAGATACACTGGGGAGCTGTTTTTT
- TRBJ2-3 - TRBV7-6 CASSSPPGAASTDTQYF TGTGCCAGCAGCTCCCCTCCAGGGGCGGCTAGCACAGATACGCAGTATTTT
- TRBJ1-2 TRBD1 TRBV7-2 CASSGGQANYGYTF TGTGCCAGCAGCGGGGGACAGGCTAACTATGGCTACACCTTC
few TRBJ2-1 - TRBV7-3 CASSLTGNYNEQFF TGTGCCAGCAGCTTGACAGGCAACTACAATGAGCAGTTCTTC
medium-sized TRBJ2-1 TRBD1 TRBV6-6 CASSYLGTGTNEQFF TGTGCCAGCAGTTACTTGGGGACAGGAACTAATGAGCAGTTCTTC
few TRBJ2-1 TRBD2 TRBV7-2 CASSLTGAGAGYEQFF TGTGCCAGCAGCTTAACCGGCGCGGGAGCGGGCTATGAGCAGTTCTTC
- TRBJ2-3 TRBD2 TRBV12-3/TRBV12-4 CASSGSGTSGSDTQYF TGTGCCAGCAGCGGATCCGGGACTAGCGGTTCAGATACGCAGTATTTT
- TRBJ2-5 - TRBV11-3 CASSYGPWPQETQYF TGTGCCAGCAGCTACGGTCCTTGGCCTCAAGAGACCCAGTACTTC
medium-sized TRBJ1-1 - TRBV5-1 CASSFGQGYTEAFF TGCGCCAGCAGCTTTGGGCAGGGGTACACTGAAGCTTTCTTT
- TRBJ2-5 - TRBV7-9 CASSSELVETQYF TGTGCCAGCAGTAGTGAGCTGGTTGAGACCCAGTACTTC
- TRBJ2-4 - TRBV7-1 CASSSTGRQYF TGTGCCAGCAGCTCGACCGGCCGGCAGTACTTC
- TRBJ2-5 - TRBV7-9 CASSSWGHRGSPLHF TGTGCCAGCAGCTCCTGGGGGCACCGGGGTTCACCCCTCCACTTC
- TRBJ2-3 - TRBV6-5 CASSRSGDITDTQYF TGTGCCAGCAGTCGAAGCGGGGACATCACAGATACGCAGTATTTT
- TRBJ1-1 - TRBV7-3 CASSGGLRTEAFF TGTGCCAGCAGCGGCGGACTCAGGACTGAAGCTTTCTTT
many TRBJ1-5 - TRBV18 CASSLDRRPYSNQPQHF TGTGCCAGCTCACTTGACAGACGACCATATAGCAATCAGCCCCAGCATTTT
few TRBJ2-5 - TRBV7-2 CASSLGDWQRYF TGTGCCAGCAGCTTAGGCGACTGGCAGCGGTACTTC
many TRBJ1-1 - TRBV6-1 CASSGLQTNTEAFF TGTGCCAGCAGTGGACTACAAACGAACACTGAAGCTTTCTTT
- TRBJ1-4 TRBD1 TRBV7-6 CASSLAGGPNEKLFF TGTGCCAGCAGCTTAGCAGGGGGCCCTAACGAAAAACTGTTTTTT
- TRBJ2-6 - TRBV12-3/TRBV12-4 CASSLRSSGANVLTF TGTGCCAGCAGTCTGCGGAGCTCTGGGGCCAACGTCCTGACTTTC
large TRBJ2-3 - TRBV7-7 CASSLSGTDTQYF TGTGCTAGCAGCTTAAGCGGCACAGATACGCAGTATTTT
- TRBJ2-5 - TRBV7-3 CASSREYQETQYF TGTGCCAGCAGCAGGGAGTACCAAGAGACCCAGTACTTC
- TRBJ2-1 TRBD2 TRBV7-6 CASSLGVAGGPGEQFF TGTGCTAGCAGCTTAGGAGTAGCGGGAGGCCCGGGTGAGCAGTTCTTC
- TRBJ2-7 - TRBV12-3/TRBV12-4 CASSLYSYEQYF TGTGCCAGCAGTTTATACAGCTACGAGCAGTACTTC
- TRBJ2-3 - TRBV7-2 CASSSQPFRTQYF TGTGCCAGCAGCTCCCAACCCTTCCGGACGCAGTATTTT
- TRBJ2-5 TRBD1 TRBV11-1 CASSRQGFQETQYF TGTGCCAGCAGCCGACAGGGGTTCCAAGAGACCCAGTACTTC
- TRBJ2-7 - TRBV7-2 CASSLVGFGEQYF TGTGCCAGCAGCTTGGTTGGGTTTGGCGAGCAGTACTTC